Following are 17 T cell receptor beta chains from one sample sequenced in a study of T cell responses to AZD1222 COVID-19 vaccine. Libraries were prepared by immunoSEQ multiplex PCR; TCRdb keeps only in-frame clonotypes and omits some of them. The sample includes roughly 180,000 clones, roughly 94% of them seen just once. The sequenced sample was peripheral blood, obtained 28 days after the second AZD1222 dose. Receptors originate from an adult who received the AZD1222 COVID-19 vaccine.

The rearrangement links TRBV30 to TRBJ1-2; the D gene is possibly TRBD1 (6 bases). Germline lookup yields CDR1 GTSNPN and CDR2 SVGIG (reference sequence). The length of the CDR3 is 12 residues. Trimming removed 2 bases at V and 8 bases at J, with 12 bases between. Written as DNA, the CDR3 is TGTGCCTGGAGTCCAAACAGGGCGGGCTACACCTTC. This sequence encodes CAWSPNRAGYTF.

This sequence joins TRBV6-5 and TRBJ2-1; 8 nucleotides line up with TRBD1. Germline trimming cut 6 bases from V and 4 bases from J; bases unmatched to any gene: 5. The germline CDR1 and CDR2 sequences are MNHEY and SVGAGI. The CDR3 contains 14 residues. The CDR3, as DNA: TGTGCCAGCAGGCCGGGACAGGATTACAATGAGCAGTTCTTC. Encoded protein: CASRPGQDYNEQFF.

The V and J genes are TRBV28 and TRBJ2-4; possibly TRBD1 for D (6 bases). The CDR3 is 16 residues long. V lost 11 bases to trimming and J lost 2 bases, with 22 bases between them. Germline CDR1 MDHEN, CDR2 SYDVKM. The CDR3 sequence: CAVGVGGGATKNIQYF. CDR3 bases: TGTGCCGTGGGTGTGGGTGGGGGCGCAACCAAAAACATTCAGTACTTC.

The chain joins TRBV6-5 to TRBJ1-1; 7 bases align to TRBD1. Germline assignment: CDR1 MNHEY and CDR2 SVGAGI. Unmatched junction bases numbered 6, after V lost 5 bases and J lost 6 bases. CDR3 length: 13 residues. The CDR3 sequence is CASSRQGASEAFF. CDR3 in DNA: TGTGCCAGCAGTCGACAGGGAGCCTCTGAAGCTTTCTTT.

This clone was counted a few times. The same CDR3 is also encoded by other DNA sequences in this sample. The chain has TRBV19 and TRBJ1-5; 11 positions agree with TRBD1. V shed 4 bases, J shed 7 bases, and the junction held 3 bases outside the gene matches. CDR3 length: 14 amino acids. CDR1 is LNHDA, CDR2 SQIVND, per germline (reference sequence). For the CDR3, the DNA is TGTGCCAGTAGTACCGGGACAGGGGGACAGCCCCAGCATTTT. Amino acid sequence: CASSTGTGGQPQHF.

The chain uses TRBV7-2 and TRBJ1-5, with a weak D call TRBD1 (5 bases). The CDR3 consists of 15 residues. Trimming took 5 bases from V and 6 from J, leaving 17 bases between them. Germline V gene data show CDR1 as SGHTA and CDR2 as FQGNSA. CDR3 sequence reads: CASSVIRGSGQPQHF. The DNA of the CDR3 is TGTGCCAGCAGCGTTATTAGGGGTTCGGGTCAGCCCCAGCATTTT.

The chain couples TRBV5-1 to TRBJ2-5, with no clear D. This CDR3 contains 14 residues. V dropped 0 bases and J dropped 0 bases, with 6 bases sitting between them. Germline V gives CDR1 SGHRS, CDR2 YFSETQ. The CDR3 coding sequence is TGCGCCAGCAGCTTGGTGGCAGACCAAGAGACCCAGTACTTC. This encodes CASSLVADQETQYF.

This sequence joins TRBV12-3 or TRBV12-4 and TRBJ2-7; D unresolved. CDR3 size: 13 residues. V shed 1 base and J shed 0 bases, with 4 bases lying between them. This CDR3 reads CASSLGLSYEQYF. For the CDR3, the DNA is TGTGCCAGCAGTTTAGGACTCTCCTACGAGCAGTACTTC.

This chain links TRBV5-4 with TRBJ2-2; D is tentatively TRBD1 or TRBD2 (5 bases each). V gave up 5 bases and J gave up 5 bases, with 10 bases separating them. The CDR3 loop spans 13 amino acids. Per the germline V gene, CDR1 is SGHNT and CDR2 is YYREEE (reference sequence). CDR3 amino acids: CASSRDQTGELFF. The CDR3, as DNA: TGTGCCAGCAGTCGGGACCAAACCGGGGAGCTGTTTTTT.

About this clone: A read error may produce the germline difference seen at one junction end. CDR3 amino acids: CASSLDRNNSPLHF. CDR3 nucleotide sequence: TGTGCCAGTAGTCTAGACAGAAACAATTCACCCCTCCACTTT. This sequence joins TRBV19 and TRBJ1-6, with D possibly being TRBD1 (5 bases). Germline V CDR1 and CDR2: LNHDA, SQIVND (reference sequence). The CDR3 spans 14 residues.

The chain uses TRBV21-1 and TRBJ2-1. TRBV21-1 is flagged as a pseudogene. The CDR3 has 18 amino acids. CDR3 DNA: TGTGCCAGCAGCAAAAGGCCCGTACCGCACCCCTCCTACAATGAGCAGTTCTTC. Its translation is CASSKRPVPHPSYNEQFF.

This clone has only one observation. The chain carries TRBV5-4 and TRBJ1-2; the D is unclear. V lost 1 base and J 1 base, leaving 14 bases between the germline ends. The CDR3 length is 16 residues. Germline V gives CDR1 SGHNT, CDR2 YYREEE (reference sequence). Here the CDR3 reads CASSLLAGLNNYGYTF. CDR3 DNA: TGTGCCAGCAGCTTGCTGGCAGGCCTTAATAACTATGGCTACACCTTC.

This chain links TRBV21-1 with TRBJ1-6. TRBV21-1 is assigned pseudogene status. The CDR3 is 17 residues long. The CDR3 region has the DNA TGTGCCAGCAGCAAATGCGATGGGTGGTGGAAATCCGAACCCCTCCACTTT. It is translated as CASSKCDGWWKSEPLHF.

V and J are TRBV6-1 and TRBJ2-5, with a weak D call TRBD1 (6 bases). The end of the DNA fits TRBJ2-7 better, so the J call may be wrong. The CDR3 loop spans 16 amino acids. The germline V gene encodes CDR1 MNHNS and CDR2 SASEGT. The CDR3: CASSEANKQGSHEQYF. The CDR3 DNA is TGTGCCAGCAGTGAAGCTAACAAGCAGGGGAGCCACGAGCAGTACTTC.

The chain employs TRBV18 and TRBJ1-6; D remains unclear. The ends were cut back, 8 bases at V and 1 base at J, with 15 bases in the middle. Germline CDR1 is KGHSH and CDR2 is LQKENI. The CDR3 loop spans 16 amino acids. The CDR3 is CASQLSAGSYNSPLHF. The CDR3 nucleotides read TGTGCCAGCCAATTATCCGCCGGATCCTATAATTCACCCCTCCACTTT. Together with reference TRBV18 and TRBJ1-6, the CDR3 gives the full variable domain: NAGVMQNPRHLVRRRGQEARLRCSPMKGHSHVYWYRQLPEEGLKFMVYLQKENIIDESGMPKERFSAEFPKEGPSILRIQQVVRGDSAAYFCASQLSAGSYNSPLHFGNGTRLTVT.

The V and J genes are TRBV5-6 and TRBJ2-5; D tentatively fits TRBD1 or TRBD2 (6 bases each). Trimming took 1 base from V and 5 from J, leaving 12 bases between them. Looked up from germline, CDR1 is SGHDT and CDR2 is YYEEEE. The CDR3 runs to 14 residues. The CDR3 loop is CASSLWGAAETQYF. In nucleotides, the CDR3 is TGTGCCAGCAGCTTGTGGGGGGCAGCCGAGACCCAGTACTTC. Together with reference TRBV5-6 and TRBJ2-5, the CDR3 gives the full variable domain: DAGVTQSPTHLIKTRGQQVTLRCSPKSGHDTVSWYQQALGQGPQFIFQYYEEEERQRGNFPDRFSGHQFPNYSSELNVNALLLGDSALYLCASSLWGAAETQYFGPGTRLLVL.

This clone was seen just once. The CDR3 does not close with the conserved phenylalanine or tryptophan, likely indicating a read error. It is unclear where the CDR3 begins or ends on the DNA, so no DNA is shown, and the CDR3 is as TCRdb lists it. This chain joins TRBV29-1 and TRBJ1-1. The CDR3 totals 13 residues, both ends included. Germline CDR1 and CDR2: SQVTM and ANQGSEA. The CDR3 is CSVEGLRVTGPVS.